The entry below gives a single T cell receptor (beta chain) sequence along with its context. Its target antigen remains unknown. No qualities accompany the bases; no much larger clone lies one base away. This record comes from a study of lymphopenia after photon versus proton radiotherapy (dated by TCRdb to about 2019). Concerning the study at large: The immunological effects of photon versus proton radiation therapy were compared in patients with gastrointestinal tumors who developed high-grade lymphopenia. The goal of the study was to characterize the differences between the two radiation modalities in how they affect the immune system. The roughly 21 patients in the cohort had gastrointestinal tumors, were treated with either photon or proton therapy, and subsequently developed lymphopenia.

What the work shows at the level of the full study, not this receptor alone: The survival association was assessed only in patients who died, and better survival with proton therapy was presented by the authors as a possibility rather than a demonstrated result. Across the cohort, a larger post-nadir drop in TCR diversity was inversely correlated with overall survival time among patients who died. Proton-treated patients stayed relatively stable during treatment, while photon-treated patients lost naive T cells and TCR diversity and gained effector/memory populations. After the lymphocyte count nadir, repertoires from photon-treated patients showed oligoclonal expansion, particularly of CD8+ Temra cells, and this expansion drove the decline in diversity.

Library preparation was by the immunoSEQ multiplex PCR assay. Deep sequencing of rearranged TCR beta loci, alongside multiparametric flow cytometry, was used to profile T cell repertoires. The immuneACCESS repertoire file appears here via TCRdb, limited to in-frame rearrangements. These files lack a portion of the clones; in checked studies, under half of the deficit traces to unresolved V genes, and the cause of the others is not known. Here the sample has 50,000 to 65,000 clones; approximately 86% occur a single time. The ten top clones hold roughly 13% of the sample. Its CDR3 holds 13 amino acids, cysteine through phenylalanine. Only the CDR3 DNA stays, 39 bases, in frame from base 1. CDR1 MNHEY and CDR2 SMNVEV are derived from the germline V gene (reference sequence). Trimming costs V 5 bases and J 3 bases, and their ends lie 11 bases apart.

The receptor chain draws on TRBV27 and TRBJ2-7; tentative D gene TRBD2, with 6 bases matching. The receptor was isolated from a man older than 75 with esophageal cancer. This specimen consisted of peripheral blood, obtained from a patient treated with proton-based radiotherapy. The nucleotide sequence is TGTGCCAGCAGTCCCAGCGGGTTCTACGAGCAGTACTTC. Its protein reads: CASSPSGFYEQYF.